This T cell receptor beta chain was obtained from a study of control samples from healthy donors and cancer patients. Germline loops: CDR1 SGHAT, CDR2 FQNNGV. With 1 base clipped from V and 2 bases from J, the junction kept 9 bases outside the gene matches. The CDR3 has 18 amino acids. Here immunoSEQ multiplex PCR was the method, and the copy in TCRdb shows in-frame clones only, minus some. The repertoire holds about 130,000 clones, about 91% seen once, with about 9% in the top ten. The chain has TRBV11-2 and TRBJ2-1; 9 nucleotides line up with TRBD1. Sequenced: blood. This sequence originates from a man between 18 and 35 years old in good health. The CDR3 protein is CASSLAGGGQGAYNEQFF. The CDR3 coding sequence is TGTGCCAGCAGCTTAGCCGGCGGGGGACAGGGAGCCTACAATGAGCAGTTCTTC.